What follows is one T cell receptor beta chain and its context. The data belong to a study of CD8+ T cells in alopecia areata. For the study at large: Oral tofacitinib (5 to 10 mg twice daily) was administered to treated patients. Patients took tofacitinib for 6 to 18 months, followed by 6 drug-free months.

Sequencing relied on a cDNA template that was reverse transcribed from extracted RNA. The repertoire was sequenced with immunoSEQ multiplex PCR; TCRdb's copy has only in-frame clones and lacks some. The data show 150,000 to 200,000 clones, with about three fifths seen just once and 1.3% held by the top ten. CDR1 and CDR2 (germline): SGHRS, YFSETQ. V lost 0 bases to trimming and J lost 2 bases, with 7 bases between them. There are 14 residues in the CDR3. Regarding treatment: oral pan-JAK inhibitor, 5-10 mg twice daily. The origin of this receptor is a human donor with alopecia areata. This specimen consisted of CD4+ T cells sorted from blood, obtained around week 50, from a patient treated with tofacitinib. The V and J genes are TRBV5-1 and TRBJ2-3; no clear D. The CDR3 DNA is TGCGCCAGCAGCTTGGCCGGAGCCACAGATACGCAGTATTTT. Translating it yields CASSLAGATDTQYF.